A single T cell receptor (beta chain) is shown here with its context. Its specific antigen is unknown. The sample holds no much larger clone one base away, and base qualities are not on file. The germline V gene supplies CDR1 SQVTM and CDR2 ANQGSEA. After removal of 7 bases from V and 5 bases from J, the junction retains 9 bases not matched to a gene. The CDR3 numbers 14 residues from cysteine through phenylalanine. The entry retains the CDR3 DNA only, 42 bases that are in frame from base 1. This sample was taken from a study of early T cells in non-severe SARS-CoV-2 infection (TCRdb year 2021). Study-wide context: Because TCR sequencing was done on bulk RNA from unsorted whole blood, the alpha and beta chains could not be paired. General findings and caveats noted by the study authors: VDJdb matching was skewed toward anti-spike CD8 responses and likely underestimated virus-specific expansions, missing private and CD4 specificities.

The library was generated by 5' RACE. The instrument given in TCRdb is NextSeq 500. To correct for sequencing error and PCR bias, the TCR library protocol tagged individual cDNA molecules with unique molecular identifiers. Sequencing covered both TCR alpha and beta chains, and within each sample the abundances of alpha and beta sequences were tightly co-correlated. Per the source publication's procedure: Decombinator V4 was used to perform V gene, J gene and CDR3 annotation of TCR sequences. TCRs were defined as expanded if a significant change between any two time points was detected under a Poisson model with p below 0.0001. TCR abundances were normalised to the total number of TCRs sequenced per sample and were expressed as counts per million. MAIT TCRs were defined by TRAV1-2 paired with TRAJ12, TRAJ20 or TRAJ33, and iNKT TCRs by TRAV10 paired with TRAJ18. VDJdb, accessed 1 November 2021, was searched for CMV, EBV and SARS-CoV-2 annotated TCRs, excluding TCRs annotated for multiple antigens. Starting from the raw public reads, TCRdb applied fastp trimming at Q25, assembled clones with MiXCR and retained in-frame beta chains. CDR3 protein sequences are deduplicated, and each keeps its most common genes and DNA. The V and J calls and clone size come from TCRdb's table, not from the authors' own analysis. The sample table shows around 80,000 distinct CDR3 sequences, and roughly an eighth are seen once. Of the sample, more than 1.2% is held by the ten largest clones.

Set within a cohort of healthcare workers in London, UK, this nested case-control study involved weekly PCR testing of nasopharyngeal swabs along with blood sampling. Healthcare workers were recruited during the week of the UK lockdown, between 23 and 31 March 2020, and followed weekly for up to about 15 weeks. What was sequenced was whole blood. The TCR was taken from an adult who was a healthcare worker with PCR-confirmed SARS-CoV-2 infection or an uninfected control (not recorded which). The chain employs TRBV29-1 and TRBJ2-7; 12 bases in between match TRBD1. The CDR3 amino acid sequence is: CSAALGTGGDEQYF. The sequenced DNA: TGCAGCGCCGCACTCGGGACAGGGGGCGACGAGCAGTACTTC.